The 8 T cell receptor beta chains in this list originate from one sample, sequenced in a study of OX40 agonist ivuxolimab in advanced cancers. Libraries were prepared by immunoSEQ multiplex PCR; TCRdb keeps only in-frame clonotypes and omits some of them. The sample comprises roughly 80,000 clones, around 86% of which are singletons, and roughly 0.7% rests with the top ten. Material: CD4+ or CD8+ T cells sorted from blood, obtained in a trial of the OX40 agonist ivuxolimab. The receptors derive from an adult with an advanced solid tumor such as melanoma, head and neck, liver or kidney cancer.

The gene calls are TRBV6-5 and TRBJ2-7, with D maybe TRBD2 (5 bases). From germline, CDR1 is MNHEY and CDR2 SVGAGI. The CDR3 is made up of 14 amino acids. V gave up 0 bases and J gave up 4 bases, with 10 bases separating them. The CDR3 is CASSYSYPGYEQYF. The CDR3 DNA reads TGTGCCAGCAGTTACTCGTATCCGGGGTACGAGCAGTACTTC.

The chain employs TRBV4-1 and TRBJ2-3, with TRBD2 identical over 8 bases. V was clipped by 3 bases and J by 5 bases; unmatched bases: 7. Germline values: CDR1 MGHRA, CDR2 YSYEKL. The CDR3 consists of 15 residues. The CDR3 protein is CASSHREGVGDTQYF. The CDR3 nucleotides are TGCGCCAGCAGCCACCGGGAGGGGGTCGGAGATACGCAGTATTTT.

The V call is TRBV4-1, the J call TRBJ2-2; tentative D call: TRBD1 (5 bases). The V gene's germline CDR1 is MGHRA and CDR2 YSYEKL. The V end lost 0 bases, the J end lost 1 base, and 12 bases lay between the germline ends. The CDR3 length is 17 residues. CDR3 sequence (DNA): TGCGCCAGCAGCCAAGAGAGTGGGGCCCTGAACACCGGGGAGCTGTTTTTT. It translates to CASSQESGALNTGELFF.

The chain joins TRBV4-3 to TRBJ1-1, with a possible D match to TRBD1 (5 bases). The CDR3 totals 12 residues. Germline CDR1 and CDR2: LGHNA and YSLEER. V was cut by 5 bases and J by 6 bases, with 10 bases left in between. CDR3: CASSMRGSEAFF. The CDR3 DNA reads TGCGCCAGCAGCATGCGGGGGTCTGAAGCTTTCTTT.

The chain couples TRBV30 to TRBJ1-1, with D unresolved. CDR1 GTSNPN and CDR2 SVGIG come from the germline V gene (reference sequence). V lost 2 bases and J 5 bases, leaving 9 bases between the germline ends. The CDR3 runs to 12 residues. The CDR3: CAWSPQRTEAFF. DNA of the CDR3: TGTGCCTGGAGTCCGCAGAGGACTGAAGCTTTCTTT.

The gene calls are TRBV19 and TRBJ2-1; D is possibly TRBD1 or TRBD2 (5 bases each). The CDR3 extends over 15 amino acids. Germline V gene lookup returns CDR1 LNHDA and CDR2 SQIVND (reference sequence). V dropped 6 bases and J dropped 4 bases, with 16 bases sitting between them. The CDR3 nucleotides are TGTGCCAGTAGGCCCGGGACCCTTGATTACAATGAGCAGTTCTTC. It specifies CASRPGTLDYNEQFF.

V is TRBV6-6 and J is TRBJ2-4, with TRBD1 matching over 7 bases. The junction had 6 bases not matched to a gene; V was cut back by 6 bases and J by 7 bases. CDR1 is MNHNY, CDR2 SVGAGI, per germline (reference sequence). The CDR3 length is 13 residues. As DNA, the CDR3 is TGTGCCAGCAGCAACCGGGACAGCAACATTCAGTACTTC. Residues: CASSNRDSNIQYF.

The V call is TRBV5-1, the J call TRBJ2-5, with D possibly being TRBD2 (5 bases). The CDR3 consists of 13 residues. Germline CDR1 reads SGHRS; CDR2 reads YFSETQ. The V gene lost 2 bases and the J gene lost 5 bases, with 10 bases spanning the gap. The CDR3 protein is CASSFIGIETQYF. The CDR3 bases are TGCGCCAGCAGCTTTATCGGGATTGAGACCCAGTACTTC.